Below are 9 T cell receptor beta chains sequenced from a single sample in a study of blood T cell repertoires in COVID-19. Measured with immunoSEQ multiplex PCR; TCRdb has only the in-frame clones, and not every one. The profile covers a few hundred thousand clones, with approximately 90% appearing a single time and roughly 2.3% taken by the ten largest. Sequencing input: PBMCs or T cells enriched from blood (not recorded which). The receptors come from a woman aged 18 to 35 who had recovered from COVID-19.

The rearrangement joins TRBV6-5 to TRBJ1-2, with 9 positions matching TRBD1. With 7 bases clipped from V and 4 bases from J, the junction kept 7 bases outside the gene matches. CDR1 is MNHEY and CDR2 is SVGAGI in the germline V gene. This CDR3 has 14 residues. CDR3: CASTRDRESYGYTF. CDR3 sequence (DNA): TGTGCCAGCACCCGGGACAGGGAATCCTATGGCTACACCTTC.

This chain uses TRBV29-1 with TRBJ2-7; tentative D call: TRBD1 (8 bases). Trimming removed 4 bases from V and 5 bases from J, with 21 bases in between. There are 15 residues in the CDR3. From germline, CDR1 is SQVTM and CDR2 ANQGSEA. The CDR3 sequence: CSVGPPGGQGDEQYF. The CDR3 DNA follows: TGCAGCGTTGGGCCCCCGGGAGGACAGGGAGACGAGCAGTACTTC.

J is TRBJ1-6 and V is TRBV27; D perhaps matches TRBD1 (6 bases). Trimming removed 5 bases at V and 5 bases at J, with 16 bases between. Germline V lookup: CDR1 MNHEY, CDR2 SMNVEV (reference sequence). The CDR3 loop spans 16 amino acids. CDR3 nucleotide sequence: TGTGCCAGCAGTGGTACCGGGACATCTAATAATTCACCCCTCCACTTT. This gives the protein CASSGTGTSNNSPLHF.

The J gene is TRBJ2-2, the V gene TRBV2, with D uncertain. The CDR3 has 14 amino acids. V lost 8 bases, J lost 0 bases, and 10 bases lay in between. The germline gives CDR1 SNHLY, CDR2 FYNNEI. The chain's CDR3 is CASAVGPNTGELFF. Written as DNA, the CDR3 is TGTGCCAGCGCCGTTGGGCCGAACACCGGGGAGCTGTTTTTT. Together with reference TRBV2 and TRBJ2-2, the CDR3 gives the full variable domain: EPEVTQTPSHQVTQMGQEVILRCVPISNHLYFYWYRQILGQKVEFLVSFYNNEISEKSEIFDDQFSVERPDGSNFTLKIRSTKLEDSAMYFCASAVGPNTGELFFGEGSRLTVL.

Many counts were recorded for this clone. The V call is TRBV7-8, the J call TRBJ2-2; the D gene is possibly TRBD2 (6 bases). The CDR3 loop spans 16 amino acids. V lost 7 bases, J lost 0 bases, and 15 bases lay in between. Germline CDR1 SGHVS, CDR2 FQNEAQ. The CDR3 sequence is CASTIPGTSNTGELFF. CDR3 coding DNA: TGTGCCAGCACCATACCCGGGACTTCGAACACCGGGGAGCTGTTTTTT.

The chain links TRBV6-2 or TRBV6-3 to TRBJ2-1; 10 positions match TRBD2. The trim removed 6 bases at V and 4 bases at J, leaving 6 bases unmatched. The CDR3 loop spans 15 amino acids. CDR1 and CDR2 (germline): MNHEY, SVGEGT. The CDR3 DNA sequence: TGTGCCAGCAGCCCTAGCGGGGGTGTATACAATGAGCAGTTCTTC. Residues: CASSPSGGVYNEQFF.

With respect to this clone: Distinct nucleotide sequences in the sample also encode this CDR3. The CDR3 sequence is CASSIRGSGNTIYF. The CDR3 DNA follows: TGTGCCAGTAGTATAAGGGGATCTGGAAACACCATATATTTT. The genes are TRBV19 and TRBJ1-3; possible D gene TRBD1, 5 bases. Germline V gene data show CDR1 as LNHDA and CDR2 as SQIVND (reference sequence). The CDR3 sequence is 14 residues long. The V and J ends lost 2 bases and 1 base respectively, with 6 bases between them.

CDR3: CASSFNPPKGEKDTQYF. CDR3 in DNA: TGTGCCAGCAGTTTCAATCCCCCAAAGGGGGAGAAAGATACGCAGTATTTT. The chain uses TRBV6-2 or TRBV6-3 and TRBJ2-3; D is perhaps TRBD1 (6 bases). The CDR3 sequence is 17 residues long. In germline, CDR1 is MNHEY, CDR2 SVGEGT. V lost 4 bases and J 5 bases, leaving 22 bases between the germline ends.

The chain links TRBV29-1 to TRBJ2-7; 10 bases fit TRBD1. CDR3 length: 15 amino acids. Germline V gene sequence: CDR1 SQVTM, CDR2 ANQGSEA. V lost 6 bases, J lost 6 bases, and 14 bases stayed unmatched. CDR3 DNA: TGCAGCGTCCATACGAGGACAGGGGGAATCGCCGAGCAGTACTTC. Translating gives CSVHTRTGGIAEQYF.